The 13 T cell receptor beta chains given below trace back to one sample, sequenced in a study of T cells in tumors after PD-1 blockade. Produced via immunoSEQ multiplex PCR; TCRdb's table is partial and in-frame only. The sample includes over 30,000 clones, roughly 78% seen only once; the top ten take more than 30%. The material sequenced was PBMCs, taken before anti-PD-1 treatment. All receptors derive from a human donor with basal cell carcinoma.

Only a few counts were recorded for this clone. V is TRBV7-9 and J is TRBJ1-6; D gene unclear. V shed 1 base and J shed 5 bases, with 6 bases lying between them. CDR1 and CDR2 (germline): SEHNR, FQNEAQ (reference sequence). This CDR3 is built from 14 residues. CDR3 DNA sequence: TGTGCCAGCAGCTTAGGGGCGGATAATTCACCCCTCCACTTT. Translated: CASSLGADNSPLHF.

The V call is TRBV7-9, the J call TRBJ2-2; D not certain. V was trimmed by 5 bases and J by 1 base, leaving 2 bases between them. This CDR3 is built from 12 residues. Germline V gene lookup returns CDR1 SEHNR and CDR2 FQNEAQ (reference sequence). The CDR3 DNA is TGTGCCAGCAGCCGGAACACCGGGGAGCTGTTTTTT. Translated: CASSRNTGELFF.

The chain links TRBV24-1 to TRBJ2-3; 9 nucleotides match TRBD1. This CDR3 contains 19 residues. Losses at the gene ends were 4 bases for V and 3 bases for J; bases not matched to a gene: 16. Germline V gene sequence: CDR1 KGHDR, CDR2 SFDVKD. The CDR3 spells CATSDPNYPGTGYTDTQYF. CDR3 nucleotides: TGTGCCACCAGTGACCCCAATTACCCCGGGACAGGGTATACAGATACGCAGTATTTT.

This clone was seen just once. The chain employs TRBV5-5 and TRBJ2-1; 7 bases line up with TRBD2. This CDR3 has 16 residues. Germline V gene lookup returns CDR1 SGHKS and CDR2 YYEKEE (reference sequence). V was clipped by 4 bases and J by 2 bases; unmatched bases: 9. This chain's CDR3 is CASSPSLADPYNEQFF. The DNA for the CDR3 is TGTGCCAGCAGCCCATCCCTAGCGGACCCCTACAATGAGCAGTTCTTC.

This clone was counted between two and nine times. This sequence joins TRBV7-2 and TRBJ2-2; TRBD2 might be the D (6 bases). The CDR3 runs to 16 residues. Trimming left V 1 base short and J 1 base short, with 10 bases between. Looked up from germline, CDR1 is SGHTA and CDR2 is FQGNSA. The CDR3 bases are TGTGCCAGCAGCTTAGGCGGGGCTTTGAACACCGGGGAGCTGTTTTTT. Its protein is CASSLGGALNTGELFF. Filled out from reference TRBV7-2 and TRBJ2-2, the complete variable domain reads GAGVSQSPSNKVTEKGKDVELRCDPISGHTALYWYRQSLGQGLEFLIYFQGNSAPDKSGLPSDRFSAERTGGSVSTLTIQRTQQEDSAVYLCASSLGGALNTGELFFGEGSRLTVL.

This clone was found once. The chain uses TRBV6-2 or TRBV6-3 and TRBJ2-3, with D perhaps matching TRBD2 (6 bases). The CDR3 covers 14 residues. Germline lookup yields CDR1 MNHEY and CDR2 SVGEGT. V dropped 6 bases and J dropped 5 bases, with 15 bases sitting between them. The CDR3 DNA follows: TGTGCCAGCAGCTATCTAGCGTCCCGAGATACGCAGTATTTT. It yields the protein CASSYLASRDTQYF.

The rearrangement links TRBV6-5 to TRBJ1-3, with TRBD1 matching over 7 bases. Germline loops: CDR1 MNHEY, CDR2 SVGAGI. The J segment lost 1 base and the V segment lost 6 bases, leaving 3 bases of the junction unmatched. The CDR3 has 14 residues. The CDR3 protein is CASSQGGSGNTIYF. In nucleotides, the CDR3 is TGTGCCAGCAGCCAGGGGGGGTCTGGAAACACCATATATTTT.

This clone was observed a few times. The chain employs TRBV3-1 (or the pseudogene TRBV3-2) and TRBJ1-1; D uncertain. This CDR3 comprises 14 residues. Germline values: CDR1 LGHDT, CDR2 YNNKEL (reference sequence). The V end was cut by 4 bases, the J end by 0 bases, with 9 bases between. The chain's CDR3 is CASSRSYMNTEAFF. The CDR3 bases are TGTGCCAGCAGCCGCAGTTACATGAACACTGAAGCTTTCTTT.

The chain carries TRBV30 and TRBJ2-4; D is possibly TRBD2 (5 bases). Germline V gene sequence: CDR1 GTSNPN, CDR2 SVGIG (reference sequence). The V gene lost 0 bases and the J gene lost 2 bases, with 11 bases spanning the gap. This CDR3 contains 15 residues. Here the CDR3 reads CAWSVGSPSKNIQYF. CDR3 nucleotides: TGTGCCTGGAGTGTGGGGAGTCCCTCCAAAAACATTCAGTACTTC.

The V call is TRBV5-4, the J call TRBJ2-1; TRBD2 agrees at 13 bases. Germline-derived CDR1 and CDR2 are SGHNT and YYREEE (reference sequence). The CDR3 runs 15 residues. Unmatched junction bases numbered 7, after V lost 4 bases and J lost 9 bases. Here the CDR3 DNA reads TGTGCCAGCAGCAGGACCGGACTAGCGGGAGTTGAGCAGTTCTTC. Translating gives CASSRTGLAGVEQFF.

The rearrangement links TRBV19 to TRBJ1-5; D unclear. V lost 6 bases and J lost 7, with 16 bases in between. Germline V gene lookup returns CDR1 LNHDA and CDR2 SQIVND (reference sequence). This CDR3 region has 14 residues. The CDR3 coding sequence is TGTGCCAGTAGCCCGATTGGGAGGGAACAGCCCCAGCATTTT. This gives the protein CASSPIGREQPQHF.

This clone is medium-sized within its sample. The rearrangement uses TRBV7-8 and TRBJ2-1; D not resolved. The CDR3 totals 14 residues. V lost 1 base to trimming and J lost 5 bases, with 9 bases between them. Germline V gene sequence: CDR1 SGHVS, CDR2 FQNEAQ. CDR3 DNA: TGTGCCAGCAGCTTAGTAGGCAGGAACAATGAGCAGTTCTTC. Encoded protein: CASSLVGRNNEQFF.

The gene calls are TRBV5-1 and TRBJ2-1; 9 nucleotides match TRBD2. With 1 base clipped from V and 4 bases from J, the junction kept 6 bases outside the gene matches. Per germline, CDR1 SGHRS and CDR2 YFSETQ. The CDR3 has 16 residues. The CDR3 protein is CASSLRSGGSYNEQFF. The CDR3 region has the DNA TGCGCCAGCAGCTTGAGAAGCGGGGGGTCTTACAATGAGCAGTTCTTC.